Presented here are 29 T cell receptor beta chains from one specimen sequenced in a study of shared clonotypes between healthy human individuals. Libraries were prepared by immunoSEQ multiplex PCR; TCRdb keeps only in-frame clonotypes and omits some of them. The data show under 2,500,000 clones, 90% to 97% seen once. Material: naive CD4+ T cells sorted from blood. The subset: CD45RA+ positively selected. The source is a man between 18 and 29 years old in good health.

The rearrangement uses TRBV30 and TRBJ2-5; no clear D gene. Germline V lookup: CDR1 GTSNPN, CDR2 SVGIG (reference sequence). V was pared by 2 bases and J by 5 bases, with 9 bases between. The CDR3 covers 12 residues. Here the CDR3 DNA reads TGTGCCTGGAGTAGTAGGGCCGAGACCCAGTACTTC. Translation: CAWSSRAETQYF.

The rearrangement links TRBV5-1 to TRBJ2-5; perhaps TRBD2 as D (6 bases). V was cut by 2 bases and J by 5 bases, with 16 bases left in between. Germline V gene lookup returns CDR1 SGHRS and CDR2 YFSETQ. The CDR3 runs 15 residues. CDR3 DNA sequence: TGCGCCAGCAGCTTAAACTGGCCTAGCGAGGAGACCCAGTACTTC. Its protein product is CASSLNWPSEETQYF.

V usage is TRBV4-1 and J usage is TRBJ1-1; unclear D gene. The CDR3 spans 13 residues. Trimming removed 8 bases from V and 2 bases from J, with 12 bases in between. Germline V lookup: CDR1 MGHRA, CDR2 YSYEKL. CDR3 region: CASPRNRNTEAFF. The CDR3 region has the DNA TGCGCCAGCCCGAGGAACAGAAACACTGAAGCTTTCTTT.

With regard to this clone: This CDR3 is also generated by other DNA sequences in the sample. The chain is built from TRBV2 and TRBJ2-3; D is ambiguous. Trimming removed 8 bases at V and 2 bases at J, with 8 bases between. The CDR3 is 12 residues long. Germline CDR1 reads SNHLY; CDR2 reads FYNNEI. In nucleotides, the CDR3 is TGTGCCAGCTCCCTCTCCACAGATACGCAGTATTTT. Translating gives CASSLSTDTQYF.

The DNA for the CDR3 is TGTGCCAGCAGCTTAGTAGGGTCCAAGGATGGAGATACGCAGTATTTT. It specifies CASSLVGSKDGDTQYF. The chain uses TRBV7-9 and TRBJ2-3; D unresolved. Germline CDR1 reads SEHNR; CDR2 reads FQNEAQ (reference sequence). This CDR3 contains 16 residues. The germline V and J ends were trimmed by 1 base and 5 bases, with 16 bases remaining between them.

This chain joins TRBV2 and TRBJ2-2; either TRBD1 or TRBD2 may fit D (6 bases each). V was shortened by 6 bases and J by 0 bases, with 20 bases between the two germline ends. CDR3 length: 18 amino acids. Germline V lookup: CDR1 SNHLY, CDR2 FYNNEI. CDR3 residues: CASSKLLRGQSNTGELFF. DNA for the CDR3: TGTGCCAGCAGCAAGCTTCTCCGGGGGCAATCGAACACCGGGGAGCTGTTTTTT.

This clone was recorded only once. CDR3 nucleotide sequence: TGTGCCAGCAGCAAAGCCACCCCGGACAGGCGAAGGCACTATGGCTACACCTTC. Translation: CASSKATPDRRRHYGYTF. The chain employs TRBV21-1 and TRBJ1-2; TRBD1, the table's D call, was not compared with the DNA. TRBV21-1 corresponds to a pseudogene. The length of the CDR3 is 18 residues.

J is TRBJ1-4 and V is TRBV5-1, with D tentatively TRBD1 (6 bases). CDR1 is SGHRS, CDR2 YFSETQ, per germline. The CDR3 contains 16 residues. V lost 2 bases and J 1 base, leaving 12 bases between the germline ends. The CDR3 bases are TGCGCCAGCAGCTTAGAGGGACACCAAACTAATGAAAAACTGTTTTTT. Its translation is CASSLEGHQTNEKLFF. The full variable domain, in which reference TRBV5-1 and TRBJ1-4 provide the parts outside the CDR3, is KAGVTQTPRYLIKTRGQQVTLSCSPISGHRSVSWYQQTPGQGLQFLFEYFSETQRNKGNFPGRFSGRQFSNSRSEMNVSTLELGDSALYLCASSLEGHQTNEKLFFGSGTQLSVL.

V usage is TRBV6-1 and J usage is TRBJ2-1, with TRBD2 identical over 8 bases. The CDR3 totals 15 residues. Germline lookup yields CDR1 MNHNS and CDR2 SASEGT. With 3 bases clipped from V and 8 bases from J, the junction kept 9 bases outside the gene matches. CDR3 in amino acids: CASSEALGLVYEQFF. The CDR3 bases are TGTGCCAGCAGTGAGGCTTTGGGACTAGTGTATGAGCAGTTCTTC.

This rearrangement joins TRBV9 to TRBJ2-5; D not resolved. This CDR3 region has 17 residues. The V end was cut by 0 bases, the J end by 5 bases, with 20 bases between. From germline, CDR1 is SGDLS and CDR2 YYNGEE. The CDR3 loop reads CASSVGPDGTFRETQYF. The CDR3 DNA reads as TGTGCCAGCAGCGTAGGTCCTGATGGTACGTTTCGGGAGACCCAGTACTTC.

The chain recombines TRBV18 with TRBJ1-2, with 8 nucleotides matching TRBD1. Germline trimming cut 3 bases from V and 4 bases from J; bases unmatched to any gene: 7. Germline lookup yields CDR1 KGHSH and CDR2 LQKENI. This CDR3 is built from 15 residues. The CDR3 DNA follows: TGTGCCAGCTCACCCTCGACAGGGGAGGGCTATGGCTACACCTTC. It codes for CASSPSTGEGYGYTF.

The chain uses TRBV5-1 and TRBJ1-2; D is unresolved. Germline CDR1 SGHRS, CDR2 YFSETQ. V was cut by 0 bases and J by 5 bases, with 8 bases left in between. The CDR3 loop spans 13 amino acids. CDR3 in amino acids: CASSLEGRYGYTF. DNA of the CDR3: TGCGCCAGCAGCTTGGAAGGGCGGTATGGCTACACCTTC.

The J gene is TRBJ2-5, the V gene TRBV30; a weak D match, TRBD2 (6 bases). From germline, CDR1 is GTSNPN and CDR2 SVGIG (reference sequence). This CDR3 has 15 amino acids. V was shortened by 2 bases and J by 5 bases, with 18 bases between the two germline ends. The CDR3 region has the DNA TGTGCCTGGAGTTCTTCCCGGGGGTTCGGGGAGACCCAGTACTTC. Protein sequence: CAWSSSRGFGETQYF. Together with reference TRBV30 and TRBJ2-5, the CDR3 gives the full variable domain: SQTIHQWPATLVQPVGSPLSLECTVEGTSNPNLYWYRQAAGRGLQLLFYSVGIGQISSEVPQNLSASRPQDRQFILSSKKLLLSDSGFYLCAWSSSRGFGETQYFGPGTRLLVL.

The gene calls are TRBV15 and TRBJ1-2, with TRBD1 identical over 9 bases. Germline values: CDR1 LNHNV, CDR2 YYDKDF (reference sequence). The CDR3 has 15 residues. Losses at the gene ends were 0 bases for V and 6 bases for J; bases not matched to a gene: 5. The DNA for the CDR3 is TGTGCCACCAGCAGAGACCGGGACAGGGTTGATGGCTACACCTTC. This encodes CATSRDRDRVDGYTF.

This rearrangement joins TRBV5-4 to TRBJ2-5; D is unclear. V was pared by 4 bases and J by 5 bases, with 15 bases between. The germline CDR1 and CDR2 sequences are SGHNT and YYREEE (reference sequence). This CDR3 comprises 14 residues. CDR3 sequence reads: CASSRSRNYETQYF. DNA for the CDR3: TGTGCCAGCAGCCGCTCCCGGAATTATGAGACCCAGTACTTC. The full variable domain, rest sourced from reference TRBV5-4 and TRBJ2-5, is ETGVTQSPTHLIKTRGQQVTLRCSSQSGHNTVSWYQQALGQGPQFIFQYYREEENGRGNFPPRFSGLQFPNYSSELNVNALELDDSALYLCASSRSRNYETQYFGPGTRLLVL.

CDR3 DNA sequence: TGTGCCAGCAGCTCAGGGAGCGGGATCATAGATACGCAGTATTTT. Protein sequence: CASSSGSGIIDTQYF. This rearrangement joins TRBV11-3 to TRBJ2-3; 7 bases map to TRBD2. With 4 bases clipped from V and 5 bases from J, the junction kept 9 bases outside the gene matches. The CDR3 covers 15 residues. Germline CDR1 and CDR2: SGHNT and YENEEA.

V usage is TRBV7-6 and J usage is TRBJ2-3, with 8 positions matching TRBD2. The germline V gene has CDR1 SGHVS and CDR2 FNYEAQ. The CDR3 consists of 14 residues. V shed 6 bases and J 2 bases; nucleotides not matched to a gene: 4. The CDR3 sequence: CASSRGGTTDTQYF. The CDR3 DNA sequence: TGTGCCAGCAGTCGGGGGGGGACCACAGATACGCAGTATTTT.

The chain uses TRBV18 and TRBJ1-6; D is uncertain. The germline V gene has CDR1 KGHSH and CDR2 LQKENI. Between the trimmed V and J ends, which lost 0 bases and 0 bases, there was a span of 12 bases. CDR3 size: 18 residues. The CDR3 here is CASSPPLKGSSYNSPLHF. The CDR3 nucleotides are TGTGCCAGCTCACCACCGCTCAAGGGCAGCTCCTATAATTCACCCCTCCACTTT.

This chain connects TRBV6-5 to TRBJ1-6; TRBD1 might be the D (6 bases). CDR1 and CDR2 (germline): MNHEY, SVGAGI. V was clipped by 5 bases and J by 6 bases, with 14 bases between them. The CDR3 spans 15 residues. The CDR3 nucleotides read TGTGCCAGCAGTACAGGGTTGAACGGTAATTCACCCCTCCACTTT. Translated: CASSTGLNGNSPLHF.

The table lists this clone with a count of one. The chain links TRBV7-3 to TRBJ2-2, with unresolved D. This CDR3 has 13 residues. Trimming shortened V by 3 bases and J by 5 bases, and 7 bases separated the two germline ends. Germline loops: CDR1 SGHTA, CDR2 FQGTGA. The CDR3 loop is CASSFLSTGELFF. CDR3 nucleotides: TGTGCCAGCAGCTTCCTCTCAACCGGGGAGCTGTTTTTT.

The rearrangement uses TRBV27 and TRBJ2-3; D is possibly TRBD1 or TRBD2 (5 bases each). CDR1 MNHEY and CDR2 SMNVEV come from the germline V gene (reference sequence). V lost 4 bases to trimming and J lost 0 bases, with 8 bases between them. The CDR3 extends over 14 amino acids. The CDR3, as DNA: TGTGCCAGCAGTTGGGGACCCAGCACAGATACGCAGTATTTT. Residues: CASSWGPSTDTQYF.

Comment on this clone: Other DNA sequences in this specimen translate into the identical CDR3. V usage is TRBV5-1 and J usage is TRBJ2-3, with 10 bases lining up with TRBD2. The CDR3 length is 16 residues. V trimming: 2 bases; J trimming: 0 bases; junction bases outside the gene matches: 3. The germline CDR1 and CDR2 sequences are SGHRS and YFSETQ. The chain's CDR3 is CASSFPTSGSTDTQYF. The CDR3 DNA reads as TGCGCCAGCAGCTTCCCGACTAGCGGGAGCACAGATACGCAGTATTTT.

V gene TRBV14 combines with J gene TRBJ1-4; D perhaps matches TRBD1 (5 bases). CDR3 length: 16 amino acids. CDR1 SGHDN and CDR2 FVKESK come from the germline V gene. Trimming cost V 6 bases and J 7 bases, with 21 bases left between them. The CDR3 region is CASSAPGTVPVEKLFF. CDR3 nucleotide sequence: TGTGCCAGCAGTGCTCCCGGGACGGTACCTGTTGAAAAACTGTTTTTT.

The chain recombines TRBV14 with TRBJ1-6, with a possible D match to TRBD1 (6 bases). The CDR3 contains 17 residues. Germline V gives CDR1 SGHDN, CDR2 FVKESK. V shed 3 bases and J shed 5 bases, with 17 bases lying between them. DNA for the CDR3: TGTGCCAGCAGCCAGCGGGACACCTCCATCGATAATTCACCCCTCCACTTT. Residues: CASSQRDTSIDNSPLHF.

The rearrangement uses TRBV7-2 and TRBJ2-7; no definite D call. V lost 0 bases, J lost 3 bases, and 3 bases lay in between. This CDR3 spans 12 amino acids. From germline, CDR1 is SGHTA and CDR2 FQGNSA. CDR3 coding DNA: TGTGCCAGCAGCTTAGCCTACTACGAGCAGTACTTC. It translates to CASSLAYYEQYF. The full variable domain, in which reference TRBV7-2 and TRBJ2-7 provide the parts outside the CDR3, is GAGVSQSPSNKVTEKGKDVELRCDPISGHTALYWYRQSLGQGLEFLIYFQGNSAPDKSGLPSDRFSAERTGGSVSTLTIQRTQQEDSAVYLCASSLAYYEQYFGPGTRLTVT.

The CDR3 loop is CASSYGTSGRVHNEQFF. The DNA of the CDR3 is TGCGCCAGCAGCTACGGGACTAGCGGGAGGGTTCACAATGAGCAGTTCTTC. This chain connects TRBV5-1 to TRBJ2-1; 16 positions match TRBD2. The CDR3 length is 17 residues. V trimming: 3 bases; J trimming: 5 bases; junction bases outside the gene matches: 5. The germline V gene encodes CDR1 SGHRS and CDR2 YFSETQ. The whole variable domain, remainder taken from reference TRBV5-1 and TRBJ2-1, is KAGVTQTPRYLIKTRGQQVTLSCSPISGHRSVSWYQQTPGQGLQFLFEYFSETQRNKGNFPGRFSGRQFSNSRSEMNVSTLELGDSALYLCASSYGTSGRVHNEQFFGPGTRLTVL.

This clone occurred a few times. This chain joins TRBV6-5 and TRBJ2-2; 9 bases line up with TRBD1. CDR1 and CDR2 from the germline V gene are MNHEY and SVGAGI. CDR3 length equals 15 residues. The ends lost 4 bases at V and 4 bases at J; junction bases unmatched: 4. DNA for the CDR3: TGTGCCAGCAGTTTCCGGGACAGGGTCACCGGGGAGCTGTTTTTT. It yields the protein CASSFRDRVTGELFF.

The rearrangement uses TRBV19 and TRBJ2-5; D possibly matches TRBD1 or TRBD2 (5 bases each). The V gene lost 7 bases and the J gene lost 4 bases, with 16 bases spanning the gap. Germline-derived CDR1 and CDR2 are LNHDA and SQIVND (reference sequence). CDR3 size: 14 residues. The CDR3 protein is CASTPSGTGETQYF. The CDR3, as DNA: TGTGCCAGTACCCCCTCCGGGACCGGAGAGACCCAGTACTTC.

The chain has TRBV28 and TRBJ1-6; 10 bases align to TRBD1. Germline lookup yields CDR1 MDHEN and CDR2 SYDVKM. The CDR3 totals 14 residues. The V segment lost 2 bases and the J segment 8 bases; nucleotides outside the gene matches: 0. DNA for the CDR3: TGTGCCAGCAGTTTAGGGACAGGGGATTCACCCCTCCACTTT. Amino acids: CASSLGTGDSPLHF. The full variable domain, with the rest looked up from reference TRBV28 and TRBJ1-6, is DVKVTQSSRYLVKRTGEKVFLECVQDMDHENMFWYRQDPGLGLRLIYFSYDVKMKEKGDIPEGYSVSREKKERFSLILESASTNQTSMYLCASSLGTGDSPLHFGNGTRLTVT.